This T cell receptor beta chain is drawn from a study of blood T cell repertoires in COVID-19 (TCRdb year 2020). For context, the study as a whole: Samples covering the acute and convalescent phases of COVID-19 were provided by collaborators in the United States, Italy and Spain. Samples were obtained from the ongoing ImmuneRACE study (first 160 participants) and from 950 to 1,500 subjects provided by 6 global collaborators. The repertoires were released in a freely available public database meant as a resource for research on the immune response to SARS-CoV-2. The dataset comprised deeply sampled blood TCRbeta repertoires from subjects exposed to, actively infected with, or recovered from COVID-19. Sample metadata almost always included a de-identified subject ID, COVID-19 status, age in years and sex. The material from the prospective study consisted of cDNA or gDNA derived from T cells, B-cell-depleted T cells, or PBMCs. Where HLA class I and class II types were available, the types were taken from metadata supplied by the sample provider, not from assay-based typing. The investigation overall reported the following: Clinical and demographic metadata were provided uncurated, with the amount varying by source and participant.

The immunoSEQ Assay, a bias-controlled multiplex PCR, was used to amplify TCRbeta CDR3 regions from genomic DNA. The original pipeline was this. Nucleated cell counts per sample were estimated from amplification of reference gene primers within the assay. To quantify the absolute abundance of each unique TCRbeta CDR3 rearrangement, sequence reads were collapsed and filtered. Productive Simpson clonality was computed per sample as the square root of Simpson's diversity index over productive rearrangements. Sourced from immuneACCESS, this table was stored by TCRdb with only in-frame sequences that have V and J called. A share of the clones is absent; for the studies checked, an unresolved V gene accounts for under half, and the remainder has no known explanation. That table is the source of V, J and clone size, and D and trimming were worked out from the DNA. The sample data list fewer than 250,000 clones, and roughly 80% of these were observed just once. 4.8% of the sample comes from the top ten.

Including the terminal cysteine and phenylalanine, the CDR3 comprises 13 residues. Only the CDR3 DNA stays, 39 bases, in frame from base 1. Turning to this clone: This receptor's antigen is unknown. No base quality information exists; no much larger clone differs at one position.

In the prospective study, participants were about 18 to 95 years old, resided in around 25 geographic areas of the United States, and were enrolled through a virtual design. Cohort assignment in the prospective study relied on participant-reported clinical history from a screening survey and a study questionnaire. Exposed participants had been in contact, within 2 weeks of entering the study, with a person who had a PCR-confirmed or clinician-diagnosed case of COVID-19. Each participant in the prospective study had whole blood, serum and a nasopharyngeal or oropharyngeal swab collected by mobile phlebotomists. Additional blood draws and questionnaires over an approximately two-month period could optionally be provided by prospective study participants. Blood samples from the prospective study were shipped frozen or at room temperature prior to DNA extraction.

Material: PBMCs or T cells enriched from blood (not recorded which). The TCR comes from a woman in her forties or fifties who had been exposed to COVID-19. This receptor chain uses TRBV21-1 and TRBJ1-1. TRBV21-1 is listed as a pseudogene. The nucleotide sequence is given as TGTGCCAGCAGCGGCGGCTCGAACACTGAAGCTTTCTTT. Its protein product is CASSGGSNTEAFF.